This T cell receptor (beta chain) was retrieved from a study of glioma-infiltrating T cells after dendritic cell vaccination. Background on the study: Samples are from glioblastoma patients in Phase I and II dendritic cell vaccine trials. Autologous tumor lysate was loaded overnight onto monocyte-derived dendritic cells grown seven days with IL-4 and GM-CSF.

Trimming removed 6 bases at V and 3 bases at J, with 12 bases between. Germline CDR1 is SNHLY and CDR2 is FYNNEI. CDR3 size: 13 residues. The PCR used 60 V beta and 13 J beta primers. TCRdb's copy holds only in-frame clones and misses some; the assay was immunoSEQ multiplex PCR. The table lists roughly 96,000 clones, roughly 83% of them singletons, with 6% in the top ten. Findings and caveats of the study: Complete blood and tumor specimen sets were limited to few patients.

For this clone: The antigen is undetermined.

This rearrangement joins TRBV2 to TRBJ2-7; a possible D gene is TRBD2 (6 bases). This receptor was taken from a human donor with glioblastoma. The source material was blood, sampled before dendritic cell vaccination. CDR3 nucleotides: TGTGCCAGCAGGAACCCCGGGGGCTACGAGCAGTACTTC. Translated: CASRNPGGYEQYF.